One and the same sample provided the 9 T cell receptor beta chains below, sequenced in a study of shared clonotypes between healthy human individuals. Measured with immunoSEQ multiplex PCR; TCRdb has only the in-frame clones, and not every one. Of 1.5 million to 2.5 million clones listed, about 95% were seen once; the top ten hold around 1%. CD45RO-negative CD8 cells positively selected for CCR7 made up the naive population, which excluded terminally differentiated effector memory CD45RA+ cells. The sample taken for sequencing was naive CD8+ T cells sorted from blood. These receptors came from a man between 18 and 29 years old in good health.

The genes are TRBV10-2 and TRBJ2-5, with TRBD2 identical over 13 bases. This CDR3 is built from 18 residues. Trimming removed 6 bases from V and 0 bases from J; junction bases left unmatched: 10. Germline V gives CDR1 WSHSY, CDR2 SAAADI. The CDR3 region is CASRSGLAGVWDQETQYF. In DNA form, the CDR3 reads TGCGCCAGCAGGTCTGGACTAGCGGGAGTATGGGACCAAGAGACCCAGTACTTC.

With respect to this clone: This same CDR3 is encoded by further DNA sequences in the sample. The CDR3: CASSRGASYEQYF. The DNA for the CDR3 is TGTGCCAGCAGCCGCGGAGCCTCCTACGAGCAGTACTTC. The V gene is TRBV7-9, the J gene TRBJ2-7, with D unclear. The CDR3 is 13 amino acids. Germline CDR1 and CDR2: SEHNR and FQNEAQ (reference sequence). V lost 5 bases and J 0 bases, leaving 8 bases between the germline ends.

In this sample, this clone turned up once. The chain couples TRBV6-5 to TRBJ1-3; no clear D. The CDR3 spans 14 residues. The V end lost 2 bases, the J end lost 1 base, and 6 bases lay between the germline ends. Germline CDR1 and CDR2: MNHEY and SVGAGI. CDR3 sequence: CASSYMGSGNTIYF. DNA of the CDR3: TGTGCCAGCAGTTACATGGGTTCTGGAAACACCATATATTTT.

This clone was seen more than once but under ten times. CDR3 bases: TGTGCCAGCAGCCCGATAGCGGACTCACCCCTCCACTTT. Protein product: CASSPIADSPLHF. This chain uses TRBV7-9 with TRBJ1-6; D remains unclear. Germline assignment: CDR1 SEHNR and CDR2 FQNEAQ (reference sequence). The CDR3 has 13 residues. The V gene lost 5 bases and the J gene lost 10 bases, with 12 bases spanning the gap. The complete variable domain, with remaining parts taken from reference TRBV7-9 and TRBJ1-6, reads DTGVSQNPRHKITKRGQNVTFRCDPISEHNRLYWYRQTLGQGPEFLTYFQNEAQLEKSRLLSDRFSAERPKGSFSTLEIQRTEQGDSAMYLCASSPIADSPLHFGNGTRLTVT.

The J gene is TRBJ1-4, the V gene TRBV28; 9 nucleotides line up with TRBD1. The trim removed 5 bases at V and 8 bases at J, leaving 6 bases unmatched. This CDR3 has 14 amino acids. Looked up from germline, CDR1 is MDHEN and CDR2 is SYDVKM. This chain's CDR3 is CASSLGTGREKLFF. The DNA for the CDR3 is TGTGCCAGCAGTCTAGGGACAGGGCGAGAAAAACTGTTTTTT.

A note on this clone: Other DNA sequences in the sample encode the same CDR3. This chain joins TRBV19 and TRBJ2-7, with D perhaps TRBD2 (6 bases). Germline values: CDR1 LNHDA, CDR2 SQIVND (reference sequence). V lost 4 bases and J lost 4, with 11 bases in between. The CDR3 loop spans 13 amino acids. CDR3 in DNA: TGTGCCAGTAGTACTGGTCTAGCGTACGAGCAGTACTTC. Protein product: CASSTGLAYEQYF.

This clone was observed a few times. The V and J genes are TRBV7-6 and TRBJ1-2; TRBD1 matches at 7 bases. The CDR3 runs to 15 residues. Germline assignment: CDR1 SGHVS and CDR2 FNYEAQ. V shed 3 bases, J shed 4 bases, and the junction held 8 bases outside the gene matches. The CDR3 loop reads CASSFGQGVSYGYTF. The CDR3, as DNA: TGTGCCAGCAGCTTTGGGCAGGGGGTTAGCTATGGCTACACCTTC.

In the case of this clone: The same CDR3 can be traced to other DNA sequences in this sample. The J gene is TRBJ2-7, the V gene TRBV27, with TRBD2 matching over 7 bases. With V trimmed by 6 bases and J by 7 bases, 9 bases remained unmatched. This CDR3 is 13 amino acids long. Germline V lookup: CDR1 MNHEY, CDR2 SMNVEV (reference sequence). The CDR3 protein is CASSLLGGGEQYF. The CDR3 nucleotides read TGTGCCAGCAGCCTATTGGGGGGGGGAGAGCAGTACTTC.

The chain is built from TRBV7-9 and TRBJ1-5; D is perhaps TRBD1 (5 bases). The CDR3 extends over 14 amino acids. Trimming removed 5 bases at V and 0 bases at J, with 8 bases between. The germline V gene has CDR1 SEHNR and CDR2 FQNEAQ (reference sequence). CDR3 protein: CASSPGYSNQPQHF. Here the CDR3 DNA reads TGTGCCAGCAGCCCAGGGTATAGCAATCAGCCCCAGCATTTT.